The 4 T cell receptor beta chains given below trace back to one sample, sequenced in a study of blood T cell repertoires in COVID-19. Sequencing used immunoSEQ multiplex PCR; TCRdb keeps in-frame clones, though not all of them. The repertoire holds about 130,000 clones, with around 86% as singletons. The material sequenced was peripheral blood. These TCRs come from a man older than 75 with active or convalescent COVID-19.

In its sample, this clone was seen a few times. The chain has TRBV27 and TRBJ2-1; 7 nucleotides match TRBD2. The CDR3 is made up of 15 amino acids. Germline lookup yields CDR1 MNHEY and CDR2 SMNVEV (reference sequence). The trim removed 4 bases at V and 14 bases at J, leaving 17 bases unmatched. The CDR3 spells CASSSGPTGGSHEFF. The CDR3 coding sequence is TGTGCCAGCAGTTCGGGCCCGACCGGCGGGAGCCACGAGTTCTTC.

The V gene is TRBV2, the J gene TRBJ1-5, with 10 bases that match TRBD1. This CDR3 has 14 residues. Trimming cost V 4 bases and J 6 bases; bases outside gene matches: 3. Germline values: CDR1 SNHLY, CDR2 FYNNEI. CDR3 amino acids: CASSGQGAAQPQHF. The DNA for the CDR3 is TGTGCCAGCAGTGGACAGGGGGCGGCTCAGCCCCAGCATTTT.

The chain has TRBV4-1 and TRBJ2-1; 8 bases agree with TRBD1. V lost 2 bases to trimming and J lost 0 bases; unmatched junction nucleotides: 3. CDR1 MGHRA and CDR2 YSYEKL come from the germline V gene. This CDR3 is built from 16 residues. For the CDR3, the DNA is TGCGCCAGCAGCCAACCCACAGGGGGCTCCTACAATGAGCAGTTCTTC. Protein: CASSQPTGGSYNEQFF.

In nucleotides, the CDR3 is TGTGCCAGCAGCACCGGACAGGGGGCTGAGTCCTACGAGCAGTACTTC. Its protein product is CASSTGQGAESYEQYF. The J gene is TRBJ2-7, the V gene TRBV7-8; 11 nucleotides agree with TRBD1. In germline, CDR1 is SGHVS, CDR2 FQNEAQ. J gave up 1 base and V 5 bases, and 7 bases lay outside the gene matches. The CDR3 covers 16 residues.